This is a list of T cell receptor beta chains from one sample in a study of T-cell memory formation after mild COVID-19. TCRdb itself ran the 5' RACE reads through MiXCR, one entry per CDR3 protein. The repertoire holds about 440,000 distinct CDR3 sequences, with over 15% as singletons. Sequenced sample: PBMCs or a T cell subset sorted from them (not recorded which). The source of these receptors is an adult woman who had mild COVID-19 (a few samples of this study predate the infection). Cell type and time point are not known. Each CDR3 is given with its conserved first and last residue. Each record gives: D gene, clone size, V gene, J gene, CDR3 DNA, CDR3 protein. A D gene is named only where the DNA matches it firmly. The listing skips clone size in some rows; elsewhere it reads once, few, many or a size class.

-	-	TRBV4-2	TRBJ1-4	TGTGCCAGCAGCCAAGAGACCGAAAAACTGTTTTTT	CASSQETEKLFF
-	-	TRBV29-1	TRBJ1-3	TGCAGCGTTGAGTGGTGGTCAACCCCCTCTGGAAACACCATATATTTT	CSVEWWSTPSGNTIYF
-	few	TRBV12-3/TRBV12-4	TRBJ2-3	TGTGCCAGCAGCCGCGACAGAGCTAGGCCGAAATCCACAGATACGCAGTATTTT	CASSRDRARPKSTDTQYF
TRBD2	-	TRBV11-2	TRBJ2-1	TGTGCCAGCAGCTTAGCCGGCTTTCCAGTTCGACTAGCGGGGGACAATGAGCAGTTCTTC	CASSLAGFPVRLAGDNEQFF
-	-	TRBV18	TRBJ2-3	TGTGCCAGCTCAGCCACTAGCACAGATACGCAGTATTTT	CASSATSTDTQYF
-	-	TRBV5-5	TRBJ1-2	TGTGCCAGCAGCTTCAACAGCGCTAACTATGGCTACACCTTC	CASSFNSANYGYTF
-	few	TRBV27	TRBJ2-5	TGTGCCAGCAGTTTTCTCGGGGACCAAGAGACCCAGTACTTC	CASSFLGDQETQYF
-	few	TRBV18	TRBJ2-5	TGTGCCAGCTCAGCGGGACAGAGGATCCAAGAGACCCAGTACTTC	CASSAGQRIQETQYF
-	many	TRBV7-2	TRBJ1-1	TGTGCCAGCAGCCCTTGGACAGAAGCTTTCTTT	CASSPWTEAFF
-	-	TRBV4-1	TRBJ1-1	TGCGCCAGCAGCCAAGTGGGTTCGATGAACACTGAAGCTTTCTTT	CASSQVGSMNTEAFF
TRBD2	few	TRBV9	TRBJ2-1	TGTGCCAGCAGCGTAGAGGTTGCGGGGGGGCGCAATGAGCAGTTCTTC	CASSVEVAGGRNEQFF
TRBD2	-	TRBV7-9	TRBJ2-1	TGTGCCAGCAGCTCTGGACTAGCGATCTACAATGAGCAGTTCTTC	CASSSGLAIYNEQFF
-	-	TRBV12-3/TRBV12-4	TRBJ2-5	TGTGCCAGCAGTTCCCAGGGACTGAACCGTCAAGAGACCCAGTACTTC	CASSSQGLNRQETQYF
-	-	TRBV29-1	TRBJ2-7	TGCAGCGTTGAATGGGCCTACGAGCAGTACTTC	CSVEWAYEQYF
TRBD1	-	TRBV24-1	TRBJ1-5	TGTGCCACCTCGACAGGGGGCGGGGATCAGCCCCAGCATTTT	CATSTGGGDQPQHF
-	-	TRBV7-8	TRBJ1-6	TGTGCCAGCAGATATCAGGGTGATTCACCCCTCCACTTT	CASRYQGDSPLHF
-	-	TRBV7-9	TRBJ2-5	TGTGCCAGCAGCTTATTTGAGGGCCAAGAGACCCAGTACTTC	CASSLFEGQETQYF
-	few	TRBV12-3/TRBV12-4	TRBJ1-2	TGTGCCAGCAGCCTGAAATACTATGGCTACACCTTC	CASSLKYYGYTF